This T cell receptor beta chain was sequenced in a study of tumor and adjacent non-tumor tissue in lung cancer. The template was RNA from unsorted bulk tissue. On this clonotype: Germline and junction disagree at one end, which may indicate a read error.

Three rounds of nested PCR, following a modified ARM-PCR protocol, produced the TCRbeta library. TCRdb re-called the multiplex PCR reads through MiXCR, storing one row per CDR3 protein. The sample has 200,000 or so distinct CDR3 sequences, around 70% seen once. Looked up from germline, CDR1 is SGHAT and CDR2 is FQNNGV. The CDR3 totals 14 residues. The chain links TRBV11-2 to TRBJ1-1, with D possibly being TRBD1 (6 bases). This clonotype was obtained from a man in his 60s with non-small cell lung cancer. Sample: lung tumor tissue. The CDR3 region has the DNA TGTTCCAGCAGCTTAACAGGGAGAGGGAATGAAGCTTTCTTT. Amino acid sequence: CSSSLTGRGNEAFF.